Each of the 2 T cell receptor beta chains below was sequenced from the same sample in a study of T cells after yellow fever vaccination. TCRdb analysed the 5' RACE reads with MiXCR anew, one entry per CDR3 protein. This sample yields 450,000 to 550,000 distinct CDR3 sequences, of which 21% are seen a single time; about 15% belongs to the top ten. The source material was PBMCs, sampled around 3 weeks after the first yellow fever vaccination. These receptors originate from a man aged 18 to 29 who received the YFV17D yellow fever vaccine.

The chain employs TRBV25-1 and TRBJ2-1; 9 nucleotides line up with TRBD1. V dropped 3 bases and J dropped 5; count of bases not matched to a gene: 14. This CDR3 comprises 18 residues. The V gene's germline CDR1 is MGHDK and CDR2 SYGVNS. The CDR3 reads CASSDSPGQGTRHNEQFF. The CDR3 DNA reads TGTGCCAGCAGTGACTCCCCGGGACAGGGTACCCGTCACAATGAGCAGTTCTTC.

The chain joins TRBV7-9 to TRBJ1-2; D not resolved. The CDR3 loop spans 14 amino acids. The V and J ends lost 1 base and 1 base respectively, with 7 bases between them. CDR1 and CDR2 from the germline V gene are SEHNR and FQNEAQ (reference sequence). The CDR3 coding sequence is TGTGCCAGCAGCTTAGACCCACATAACTATGGCTACACCTTC. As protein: CASSLDPHNYGYTF.